This TCR beta chain was recorded in a study of T-cell memory formation after mild COVID-19. General observations from the study: Researchers report contracting CD4+ clones mostly in CM and EM, with CD8+ clones in EMRA.

CDR1 is LGHNA and CDR2 is YSLEER in the germline V gene. The CDR3 covers 15 residues. V was clipped by 4 bases and J by 5 bases, with 12 bases between them. This clonotype appeared many times. Its specificity is not known. From the 5' RACE reads, TCRdb called clonotypes with MiXCR, one entry per CDR3 protein. The sample shows 29,000 or so distinct CDR3 sequences, 9.5% to 15% of them seen only once. The sample was PBMCs or a T cell subset sorted from them (not recorded which). The origin of this receptor is an adult woman who had mild COVID-19 (a few samples of this study predate the infection). Cell type and time point are not known. The chain has TRBV4-3 and TRBJ1-6; possibly TRBD1 for D (5 bases). The CDR3 sequence: CASSRKTVDNSPLHF. Here the CDR3 DNA reads TGCGCCAGCAGCCGAAAGACAGTAGATAATTCACCCCTCCACTTT.